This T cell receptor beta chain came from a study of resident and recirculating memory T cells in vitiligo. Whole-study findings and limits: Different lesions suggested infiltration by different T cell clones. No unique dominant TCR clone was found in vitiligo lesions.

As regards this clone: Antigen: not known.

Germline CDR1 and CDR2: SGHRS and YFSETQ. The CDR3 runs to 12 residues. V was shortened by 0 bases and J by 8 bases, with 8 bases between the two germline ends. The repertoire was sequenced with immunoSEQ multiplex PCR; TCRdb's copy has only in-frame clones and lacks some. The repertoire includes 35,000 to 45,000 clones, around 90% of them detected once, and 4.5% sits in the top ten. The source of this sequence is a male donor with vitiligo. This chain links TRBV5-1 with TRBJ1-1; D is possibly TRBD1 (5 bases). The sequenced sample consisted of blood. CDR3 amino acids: CASSLGGVEAFF. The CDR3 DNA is TGCGCCAGCAGCTTGGGGGGGGTCGAAGCTTTCTTT.